A single sample is the source of the 31 T cell receptor beta chains below, sequenced in a study of cytomegalovirus exposure and HLA in healthy donors (dated by TCRdb to the late 2010s). Libraries were constructed by the immunoSEQ multiplex PCR assay. For the multiplex PCR, a mixture combining 60 forward primers for TCR Vbeta segments and 13 reverse primers for TCR Jbeta segments was used. TCRdb carries this immuneACCESS record with in-frame sequences only. Its versions omit some clonotypes, under half of them owing to an unresolved V gene in the studies checked, with the rest unexplained. For this sample there are roughly 170,000 clones; approximately 84% appear just once. The biggest ten clones account for under 5% of the sample. Sequenced input: PBMCs. The origin of the receptors is a girl aged 5 to 17 in good health and CMV-seropositive.

DNA for the CDR3: TGTGCCAGCAGCGGGGGACAGCTTTACTATGGCTACACCTTC. It specifies CASSGGQLYYGYTF. V is TRBV9 and J is TRBJ1-2; 7 positions match TRBD1. CDR1 and CDR2 from the germline V gene are SGDLS and YYNGEE. V was pared by 3 bases and J by 3 bases, with 5 bases of the junction left unmatched. The CDR3 spans 14 residues. Variable domain in full (rest from reference TRBV9 and TRBJ1-2): DSGVTQTPKHLITATGQRVTLRCSPRSGDLSVYWYQQSLDQGLQFLIQYYNGEERAKGNILERFSAQQFPDLHSELNLSSLELGDSALYFCASSGGQLYYGYTFGSGTRLTVV.

The chain has TRBV2 and TRBJ2-1; 8 positions agree with TRBD2. V shed 6 bases and J 2 bases; nucleotides not matched to a gene: 9. From germline, CDR1 is SNHLY and CDR2 FYNNEI. The length of the CDR3 is 16 residues. In DNA, the CDR3 is TGTGCCAGCAGAGAAAGCGGGGGCCCAACCTACAATGAGCAGTTCTTC. It translates to CASRESGGPTYNEQFF. The full variable domain, rest sourced from reference TRBV2 and TRBJ2-1, is EPEVTQTPSHQVTQMGQEVILRCVPISNHLYFYWYRQILGQKVEFLVSFYNNEISEKSEIFDDQFSVERPDGSNFTLKIRSTKLEDSAMYFCASRESGGPTYNEQFFGPGTRLTVL.

The chain carries TRBV2 and TRBJ1-1; the match to TRBD1 covers 8 bases. Germline trimming cut 6 bases from V and 0 bases from J; bases unmatched to any gene: 3. Germline V CDR1 and CDR2: SNHLY, FYNNEI. The CDR3 runs 14 residues. The CDR3 region is CASREGQVNTEAFF. The CDR3 DNA sequence: TGTGCCAGCAGAGAGGGACAGGTGAACACTGAAGCTTTCTTT.

The chain couples TRBV2 to TRBJ2-3; TRBD2 matches 7 bases. CDR1 SNHLY and CDR2 FYNNEI come from the germline V gene. The CDR3 extends over 14 amino acids. With V trimmed by 6 bases and J by 4 bases, 7 bases remained unmatched. CDR3 nucleotide sequence: TGTGCCAGCAGCGAGACGCTAGCGGCAGATACGCAGTATTTT. It translates to CASSETLAADTQYF. Looking up the rest from reference TRBV2 and TRBJ2-3 gives the full variable domain: EPEVTQTPSHQVTQMGQEVILRCVPISNHLYFYWYRQILGQKVEFLVSFYNNEISEKSEIFDDQFSVERPDGSNFTLKIRSTKLEDSAMYFCASSETLAADTQYFGPGTRLTVL.

The genes are TRBV6-4 and TRBJ2-3; D uncertain. CDR1 and CDR2 from the germline V gene are MRHNA and SNTAGT. Trimming removed 2 bases from V and 6 bases from J, with 3 bases in between. This CDR3 is built from 11 residues. CDR3 in amino acids: CASSDRDTQYF. The CDR3 nucleotides read TGTGCCAGCAGTGACCGGGATACGCAGTATTTT.

This chain connects TRBV5-6 to TRBJ1-2; tentatively, D is TRBD1 (5 bases). V was trimmed by 0 bases and J by 4 bases, leaving 16 bases between them. CDR3 size: 16 residues. CDR1 and CDR2 from the germline V gene are SGHDT and YYEEEE. The chain's CDR3 is CASSLEKRGRPYGYTF. The DNA for the CDR3 is TGTGCCAGCAGCTTGGAAAAGCGGGGCAGACCCTATGGCTACACCTTC.

The table lists this clone with a few counts. The chain carries TRBV9 and TRBJ2-2, with 7 bases lining up with TRBD1. V trimming: 4 bases; J trimming: 0 bases; junction bases outside the gene matches: 9. CDR1 is SGDLS, CDR2 YYNGEE, per germline. The CDR3 loop spans 17 amino acids. The CDR3 reads CASSNPRDSTNTGELFF. CDR3 DNA: TGTGCCAGCAGCAATCCCCGGGACAGCACGAACACCGGGGAGCTGTTTTTT.

V gene TRBV13 combines with J gene TRBJ2-3, with D tentatively TRBD1 (5 bases). The germline V and J ends were trimmed by 4 bases and 4 bases, with 21 bases remaining between them. The CDR3 contains 17 residues. From germline, CDR1 is PRHDT and CDR2 FYEKMQ (reference sequence). The CDR3 sequence: CASSSPPGVRAPDTQYF. DNA of the CDR3: TGTGCCAGCAGCTCACCACCTGGAGTCAGGGCACCAGATACGCAGTATTTT.

This clone was observed a few times. The V and J genes are TRBV25-1 and TRBJ1-1; 7 bases line up with TRBD1. The junction had 13 bases not matched to a gene; V was cut back by 7 bases and J by 2 bases. Germline-derived CDR1 and CDR2 are MGHDK and SYGVNS. The CDR3 is 16 residues long. The CDR3 region is CASTPHTTGLNTEAFF. The DNA of the CDR3 is TGTGCCAGCACACCCCATACGACAGGGCTCAACACTGAAGCTTTCTTT.

The chain combines TRBV15 with TRBJ2-5; D not certain. The J call is uncertain, as TRBJ2-7 better fits the DNA end. CDR1 and CDR2 from the germline V gene are LNHNV and YYDKDF (reference sequence). This CDR3 region has 14 residues. CDR3 bases: TGTGCCACCAGCAGAGTCGGCGACTCCTACGAGCAGTACTTC. The encoded protein is CATSRVGDSYEQYF.

This sequence joins TRBV2 and TRBJ1-1, with a weak D call TRBD1 (6 bases). The CDR3 loop spans 12 amino acids. Trimming pared 7 bases from V and 9 bases from J, leaving 15 bases between. CDR1 and CDR2 from the germline V gene are SNHLY and FYNNEI. CDR3 coding DNA: TGTGCCAGCAATCCAAAGCAGGGGAAAGCTTTCTTT. Protein product: CASNPKQGKAFF.

The chain links TRBV11-2 to TRBJ1-1; D is undetermined. Trimming pared 0 bases from V and 5 bases from J, leaving 16 bases between. The CDR3 runs to 16 residues. Germline loops: CDR1 SGHAT, CDR2 FQNNGV. Here the CDR3 reads CASSLDGRGGVTEAFF. The CDR3 coding sequence is TGTGCCAGCAGCTTAGACGGACGGGGTGGGGTAACTGAAGCTTTCTTT. The whole variable domain, filled in from reference TRBV11-2 and TRBJ1-1, reads EAGVAQSPRYKIIEKRQSVAFWCNPISGHATLYWYQQILGQGPKLLIQFQNNGVVDDSQLPKDRFSAERLKGVDSTLKIQPAKLEDSAVYLCASSLDGRGGVTEAFFGQGTRLTVV.

The rearrangement uses TRBV29-1 and TRBJ2-7; 9 positions match TRBD1. Trimming removed 7 bases from V and 7 bases from J; junction bases left unmatched: 5. Germline CDR1 and CDR2: SQVTM and ANQGSEA. The CDR3 totals 11 residues. CDR3 DNA sequence: TGCAGCGCTGAGGACAGGGGTGAGCAGTACTTC. The encoded protein is CSAEDRGEQYF.

V gene TRBV6-5 combines with J gene TRBJ1-2; D is possibly TRBD1 (6 bases). CDR1 and CDR2 (germline): MNHEY, SVGAGI. The CDR3 spans 14 residues. Trimming removed 8 bases from V and 8 bases from J, with 21 bases in between. The CDR3 loop reads CASREQGRLLGYTF. The DNA for the CDR3 is TGTGCCAGCCGAGAACAGGGAAGGCTTTTAGGCTACACCTTC.

The V gene is TRBV12-5, the J gene TRBJ1-5; D perhaps matches TRBD1 (6 bases). V was pared by 1 base and J by 0 bases, with 10 bases between. The CDR3 extends over 16 amino acids. Germline V gives CDR1 LGHNT, CDR2 FRNRAP. In DNA form, the CDR3 reads TGTGCTAGTGGTTTGGGACAGGCGTATAGCAATCAGCCCCAGCATTTT. Amino acid sequence: CASGLGQAYSNQPQHF.

The V and J genes are TRBV30 and TRBJ2-3, with TRBD2 identical over 9 bases. The V segment lost 2 bases and the J segment 5 bases; nucleotides outside the gene matches: 5. The CDR3 runs 14 residues. Germline V lookup: CDR1 GTSNPN, CDR2 SVGIG (reference sequence). In DNA, the CDR3 is TGTGCCTGGAGTCCGGGACTAGCAATAGATACGCAGTATTTT. Its protein is CAWSPGLAIDTQYF.

The genes are TRBV7-6 and TRBJ2-7; weak D call: TRBD1 (5 bases). Germline assignment: CDR1 SGHVS and CDR2 FNYEAQ. CDR3 length: 12 residues. Trimming removed 5 bases at V and 7 bases at J, with 12 bases between. Here the CDR3 DNA reads TGTGCCAGCAGCGCGAAGGGGTGGGAGCAGTACTTC. Translating gives CASSAKGWEQYF.

The chain combines TRBV6-5 with TRBJ1-1, with 11 bases that match TRBD1. Germline values: CDR1 MNHEY, CDR2 SVGAGI. V shed 4 bases, J shed 10 bases, and the junction held 5 bases outside the gene matches. The CDR3 totals 13 residues. DNA for the CDR3: TGTGCCAGCAGTTCTGGACAGGGGGCGTCAGCTTTCTTT. It specifies CASSSGQGASAFF.

The chain employs TRBV2 and TRBJ1-2; D may be TRBD1 (6 bases). V was cut by 5 bases and J by 7 bases, with 20 bases left in between. This CDR3 contains 15 residues. The germline CDR1 and CDR2 sequences are SNHLY and FYNNEI. The CDR3 DNA reads as TGTGCCAGCAGTATAATGGACAGCGGCGCGGGTGGCTACACCTTC. Its protein product is CASSIMDSGAGGYTF.

V usage is TRBV5-6 and J usage is TRBJ2-3; TRBD1 matches at 7 bases. The germline gives CDR1 SGHDT, CDR2 YYEEEE. The CDR3 totals 13 residues. The V gene end was trimmed by 2 bases and the J gene end by 13 bases; junction bases not matched to a gene: 10. The CDR3 sequence is CASSFAQGGSKYF. DNA for the CDR3: TGTGCCAGCAGCTTCGCTCAAGGGGGCTCAAAGTATTTT.

The V call is TRBV12-5, the J call TRBJ1-1; no reliable D call. The germline V gene has CDR1 LGHNT and CDR2 FRNRAP. V lost 3 bases to trimming and J lost 1 base, with 15 bases between them. This CDR3 spans 16 amino acids. The CDR3 loop reads CASGFTFVTENTEAFF. DNA for the CDR3: TGTGCTAGTGGTTTTACGTTTGTTACTGAGAACACTGAAGCTTTCTTT.

The chain combines TRBV27 with TRBJ2-7; the match to TRBD1 covers 8 bases. This CDR3 has 13 residues. The V and J ends lost 6 bases and 2 bases, in that order; junction bases with no gene match: 3. Germline CDR1 is MNHEY and CDR2 is SMNVEV (reference sequence). The CDR3 DNA reads as TGTGCCAGCAGCAGGGGGCAGACCTACGAGCAGTACTTC. It codes for CASSRGQTYEQYF.

CDR3 DNA: TGTGCCAGCAGCTTGCCTAACCCCCCCCTACAGGGCTCTAAAAGGGGCTACACCTTC. Its translation is CASSLPNPPLQGSKRGYTF. The chain joins TRBV13 to TRBJ1-2; D is possibly TRBD1 (6 bases). The germline V gene has CDR1 PRHDT and CDR2 FYEKMQ (reference sequence). The CDR3 sequence is 19 residues long. V lost 3 bases, J lost 8 bases, and 31 bases lay in between.

A few counts support this clone. The chain combines TRBV9 with TRBJ2-7; TRBD2 is a possible D gene (5 bases). The CDR3 loop spans 13 amino acids. V was pared by 4 bases and J by 3 bases, with 11 bases between. The germline V gene encodes CDR1 SGDLS and CDR2 YYNGEE. The CDR3: CASSPNRDYEQYF. The CDR3 DNA is TGTGCCAGCAGCCCAAACCGGGACTACGAGCAGTACTTC.

The chain couples TRBV2 to TRBJ1-2; unclear D gene. Germline V CDR1 and CDR2: SNHLY, FYNNEI. The CDR3 runs 17 residues. Trimming removed 0 bases from V and 5 bases from J, with 19 bases in between. The DNA of the CDR3 is TGTGCCAGCAGTGAAGCGCCAGAAAGCCCAAGAGGATATGGCTACACCTTC. Translated: CASSEAPESPRGYGYTF.

The CDR3 nucleotides read TGCGCCAGCAGCCCTGCCCCGAGGGCTTTATTTAGCACAGATACGCAGTATTTT. Protein sequence: CASSPAPRALFSTDTQYF. This sequence joins TRBV5-1 and TRBJ2-3; a possible D gene is TRBD2 (5 bases). CDR3 length: 18 amino acids. Trimming left V 4 bases short and J 0 bases short, with 21 bases between. CDR1 and CDR2 from the germline V gene are SGHRS and YFSETQ. Full variable domain (remainder filled in from reference TRBV5-1 and TRBJ2-3): KAGVTQTPRYLIKTRGQQVTLSCSPISGHRSVSWYQQTPGQGLQFLFEYFSETQRNKGNFPGRFSGRQFSNSRSEMNVSTLELGDSALYLCASSPAPRALFSTDTQYFGPGTRLTVL.

CDR3 in amino acids: CASVRYNSPLHF. The CDR3 DNA reads TGTGCCAGCGTCAGGTATAATTCACCCCTCCACTTT. The rearrangement joins TRBV2 to TRBJ1-6; D gene uncertain. CDR1 SNHLY and CDR2 FYNNEI come from the germline V gene. Trimming took 8 bases from V and 4 from J, leaving 6 bases between them. The CDR3 is 12 residues long. The whole variable domain, filled in from reference TRBV2 and TRBJ1-6, reads EPEVTQTPSHQVTQMGQEVILRCVPISNHLYFYWYRQILGQKVEFLVSFYNNEISEKSEIFDDQFSVERPDGSNFTLKIRSTKLEDSAMYFCASVRYNSPLHFGNGTRLTVT.

This clone was observed a few times. The rearrangement uses TRBV11-3 and TRBJ2-3, with 8 bases that match TRBD2. Germline V gives CDR1 SGHNT, CDR2 YENEEA. Unmatched junction bases numbered 13, after V lost 5 bases and J lost 6 bases. This CDR3 is 16 amino acids long. CDR3 DNA sequence: TGTGCCAGCAGCAGGACCGGCGGGGGGTCCAGGGATACGCAGTATTTT. Residues: CASSRTGGGSRDTQYF.

In DNA, the CDR3 is TGTGCCAGCAGCCCATCCGCGAGGGGACAGACCTACAATGAGCAGTTCTTC. It encodes CASSPSARGQTYNEQFF. The J gene is TRBJ2-1, the V gene TRBV9, with 7 bases matching TRBD1. The CDR3 runs to 17 residues. Germline CDR1 SGDLS, CDR2 YYNGEE. Germline trimming cut 4 bases from V and 2 bases from J; bases unmatched to any gene: 12.

This chain links TRBV6-5 with TRBJ1-6; 8 nucleotides line up with TRBD1. With 0 bases clipped from V and 10 bases from J, the junction kept 8 bases outside the gene matches. CDR3 length: 16 residues. Germline V lookup: CDR1 MNHEY, CDR2 SVGAGI. The CDR3, as DNA: TGTGCCAGCAGTTACTCTACCGGACAGGGAAGCTCACCCCTCCACTTT. The encoded protein is CASSYSTGQGSSPLHF.

CDR3 in DNA: TGTGCCAGCTGGCCTCAGGGCAGGGGGGCCTACGAGCAGTACTTC. As protein: CASWPQGRGAYEQYF. This chain links TRBV27 with TRBJ2-7; TRBD1 might be the D (7 bases). With 8 bases removed from V and 2 bases from J, the gap between germline ends came to 19 bases. The length of the CDR3 is 15 residues. Germline values: CDR1 MNHEY, CDR2 SMNVEV (reference sequence).